A single sample gave rise to the 27 T cell receptor beta chains below, sequenced in a study of PD-1 blockade in classical Hodgkin lymphoma. The patients all showed relapse after autologous stem cell transplantation, while their brentuximab vedotin exposure varied. TCRdb keeps only in-frame clones here, not all; method: immunoSEQ multiplex PCR. The repertoire holds 9,000 to 13,000 clones, 80% seen once, with 30% to 35% in the top ten. The sample here was peripheral blood mononuclear cells (PBMCs), taken before the second cycle of nivolumab. The receptors here all came from a human donor with classical Hodgkin lymphoma.

This sequence joins TRBV30 and TRBJ2-7; tentatively, D is TRBD1 (6 bases). V lost 2 bases and J lost 2, with 16 bases in between. Germline lookup yields CDR1 GTSNPN and CDR2 SVGIG (reference sequence). The CDR3 covers 15 residues. The CDR3, as DNA: TGTGCCTGGAGTAGTAAGGACAGAGTCCCCTACGAGCAGTACTTC. Its translation: CAWSSKDRVPYEQYF.

The rearrangement uses TRBV13 and TRBJ2-1, with TRBD2 matching 14 bases. This CDR3 contains 16 residues. From germline, CDR1 is PRHDT and CDR2 FYEKMQ (reference sequence). The V gene end was trimmed by 10 bases and the J gene end by 3 bases; junction bases not matched to a gene: 8. CDR3 nucleotide sequence: TGTGCCACGGGACTAGCGGGAGTGTCTATCTACAATGAGCAGTTCTTC. This encodes CATGLAGVSIYNEQFF.

The chain carries TRBV7-3 and TRBJ2-5; possibly TRBD1 or TRBD2 for D (5 bases each). V dropped 3 bases and J dropped 4 bases, with 12 bases sitting between them. From germline, CDR1 is SGHTA and CDR2 FQGTGA. The CDR3 spans 14 residues. CDR3 sequence reads: CASSLLGTGETQYF. The CDR3, as DNA: TGTGCCAGCAGCTTGTTAGGGACGGGAGAGACCCAGTACTTC.

This clone was observed a single time. The chain couples TRBV14 to TRBJ1-5, with D maybe TRBD1 (5 bases). The CDR3 consists of 13 residues. V gave up 5 bases and J gave up 7 bases, with 12 bases separating them. Germline CDR1 SGHDN, CDR2 FVKESK. The CDR3 here is CASSRDGRQPQHF. For the CDR3, the DNA is TGTGCCAGCAGCAGGGACGGAAGGCAGCCCCAGCATTTT.

This rearrangement joins TRBV7-9 to TRBJ2-1; tentative D call: TRBD2 (6 bases). CDR3 length: 12 amino acids. Germline V lookup: CDR1 SEHNR, CDR2 FQNEAQ (reference sequence). Trimming removed 2 bases from V and 8 bases from J, with 7 bases in between. The CDR3 loop reads CASSLTGDEQFF. The CDR3 region has the DNA TGTGCCAGCAGCTTAACGGGAGATGAGCAGTTCTTC.

The rearrangement joins TRBV10-3 to TRBJ1-5, with unresolved D. The CDR3 length is 14 residues. V shed 3 bases and J shed 7 bases, with 13 bases lying between them. Germline CDR1 and CDR2: ENHRY and SYGVKD. CDR3 sequence reads: CAISDRALYQPQHF. The CDR3 DNA is TGTGCCATCAGTGACCGGGCCCTCTACCAGCCCCAGCATTTT.

This chain's CDR3 is CATSRGGDSNQPQHF. CDR3 coding DNA: TGTGCCACCAGCAGAGGAGGGGATAGCAATCAGCCCCAGCATTTT. The chain links TRBV15 to TRBJ1-5; weak D call: TRBD1 (5 bases). The CDR3 is made up of 15 amino acids. The V end was cut by 1 base, the J end by 0 bases, with 7 bases between. Germline CDR1 reads LNHNV; CDR2 reads YYDKDF (reference sequence).

This clone was picked up one time. The V call is TRBV7-3, the J call TRBJ2-1; unclear D gene. Trimming stripped 2 bases from V and 4 bases from J, with 3 bases between. CDR1 SGHTA and CDR2 FQGTGA come from the germline V gene. The CDR3 spans 12 residues. DNA of the CDR3: TGTGCCAGCAGCTTATGGTACAATGAGCAGTTCTTC. Protein sequence: CASSLWYNEQFF. Filled out from reference TRBV7-3 and TRBJ2-1, the complete variable domain reads GAGVSQTPSNKVTEKGKYVELRCDPISGHTALYWYRQSLGQGPEFLIYFQGTGAADDSGLPNDRFFAVRPEGSVSTLKIQRTERGDSAVYLCASSLWYNEQFFGPGTRLTVL.

This sequence joins TRBV29-1 and TRBJ2-1, with D perhaps matching TRBD1 or TRBD2 (5 bases each). The CDR3 extends over 15 amino acids. V was shortened by 7 bases and J by 12 bases, with 28 bases between the two germline ends. The V gene's germline CDR1 is SQVTM and CDR2 ANQGSEA. CDR3 amino acids: CSAVGKGRSFSGQFF. CDR3 coding DNA: TGCAGCGCCGTGGGGAAGGGACGGTCCTTTTCGGGGCAGTTCTTC.

J is TRBJ2-3 and V is TRBV5-1; D is perhaps TRBD1 (5 bases). Germline values: CDR1 SGHRS, CDR2 YFSETQ. The CDR3 extends over 14 amino acids. The ends were cut back, 1 base at V and 6 bases at J, with 12 bases in the middle. This CDR3 is CASSLNGAWDTQYF. The CDR3, as DNA: TGCGCCAGCAGCTTGAATGGGGCGTGGGATACGCAGTATTTT.

This chain links TRBV21-1 with TRBJ2-1; no DNA check was done on the table's D call, TRBD2. TRBV21-1 is shown as a pseudogene. The CDR3 contains 19 residues. The CDR3 protein is CASSPGTSGRPSSYNEQFF. For the CDR3, the DNA is TGTGCCAGCAGCCCGGGGACTAGCGGGAGGCCGAGCTCCTACAATGAGCAGTTCTTC.

This clone is a singleton in its sample. The chain combines TRBV28 with TRBJ2-7; 10 bases align to TRBD1. CDR1 is MDHEN, CDR2 SYDVKM, per germline. Trimming at V came to 4 bases and at J to 5 bases, leaving 8 bases not matched to a gene. The CDR3 is made up of 15 amino acids. The CDR3 nucleotides are TGTGCCAGCAGTTCAAGGACAGGGGGAGCAGACGAGCAGTACTTC. Translated: CASSSRTGGADEQYF.

J is TRBJ2-7 and V is TRBV5-4, with TRBD2 as a possible D gene (5 bases). The V end lost 1 base, the J end lost 0 bases, and 11 bases lay between the germline ends. The germline gives CDR1 SGHNT, CDR2 YYREEE (reference sequence). The CDR3 length is 15 residues. The CDR3 nucleotides read TGTGCCAGCAGCTTGCGGCAGCGGAGCTCCTACGAGCAGTACTTC. It specifies CASSLRQRSSYEQYF.

This chain uses TRBV7-1 with TRBJ2-1, with D perhaps matching TRBD2 (6 bases). TRBV7-1 is reported as an ORF; its role is uncertain. This CDR3 is 16 amino acids long. Trimming took 4 bases from V and 0 from J, leaving 13 bases between them. The CDR3 DNA is TGTGCCAGCAGCTTAGCGGCCTCGAGCTCCTACAATGAGCAGTTCTTC. Its translation is CASSLAASSSYNEQFF.

V gene TRBV19 combines with J gene TRBJ1-5; 10 bases match TRBD1. This CDR3 region has 15 residues. V lost 4 bases, J lost 6 bases, and 6 bases stayed unmatched. Per the germline V gene, CDR1 is LNHDA and CDR2 is SQIVND (reference sequence). As DNA, the CDR3 is TGTGCCAGTAGTACGACAGGGGGCGGGGGTCAGCCCCAGCATTTT. It yields the protein CASSTTGGGGQPQHF.

The CDR3 protein is CATSRGQGGSDGYTF. In DNA, the CDR3 is TGTGCCACCAGCAGAGGACAGGGAGGTTCTGATGGCTACACCTTC. V usage is TRBV15 and J usage is TRBJ1-2; 7 positions match TRBD1. Trimming cost V 1 base and J 6 bases; bases outside gene matches: 8. The CDR3 extends over 15 amino acids. CDR1 and CDR2 (germline): LNHNV, YYDKDF (reference sequence).

The rearrangement links TRBV4-1 to TRBJ2-4, with TRBD2 matching over 9 bases. V shed 10 bases, J shed 4 bases, and the junction held 2 bases outside the gene matches. The CDR3 has 12 residues. CDR1 and CDR2 (germline): MGHRA, YSYEKL. The CDR3 region is CATAGGKNIQYF. CDR3 sequence (DNA): TGCGCCACCGCGGGGGGGAAAAACATTCAGTACTTC.

The V gene is TRBV28, the J gene TRBJ1-2; 11 bases line up with TRBD1. The junction had 6 bases not matched to a gene; V was cut back by 6 bases and J by 0 bases. CDR3 length: 16 amino acids. Germline assignment: CDR1 MDHEN and CDR2 SYDVKM. This CDR3 is CASSDGTGGSNYGYTF. In DNA form, the CDR3 reads TGTGCCAGCAGCGACGGGACAGGGGGATCTAACTATGGCTACACCTTC.

Relative to its sample, this clone is medium-sized. The chain links TRBV5-8 to TRBJ2-7; the D gene is possibly TRBD1 (5 bases). From germline, CDR1 is SGHTS and CDR2 YDEGEE. Trimming removed 5 bases at V and 6 bases at J, with 12 bases between. The CDR3 consists of 12 residues. The CDR3 spells CASRRAGPEQYF. DNA of the CDR3: TGTGCCAGCAGGCGCGCAGGGCCCGAGCAGTACTTC.

This clone is deemed medium-sized. The rearrangement uses TRBV2 and TRBJ2-5; no definite D call. The germline V gene encodes CDR1 SNHLY and CDR2 FYNNEI. This CDR3 is 14 amino acids long. Trimming stripped 7 bases from V and 4 bases from J, with 16 bases between. The CDR3 DNA reads TGTGCCAGCAACTCACCCGGTTTTCGAGAGACCCAGTACTTC. This codes for CASNSPGFRETQYF.

The chain combines TRBV11-2 with TRBJ2-7; D assignment may be TRBD1 or TRBD2 (5 bases each). Germline V CDR1 and CDR2: SGHAT, FQNNGV. CDR3 size: 14 residues. V lost 1 base and J 4 bases, leaving 11 bases between the germline ends. CDR3 sequence reads: CASSLVGVVYEQYF. The CDR3 bases are TGTGCCAGCAGCTTAGTGGGGGTCGTATACGAGCAGTACTTC.

The genes are TRBV7-3 and TRBJ2-3; D gene ambiguous. The CDR3 runs 14 residues. Per the germline V gene, CDR1 is SGHTA and CDR2 is FQGTGA. The V and J ends lost 3 bases and 0 bases respectively, with 7 bases between them. The CDR3 DNA follows: TGTGCCAGCAGCTTGGGATACAGCACAGATACGCAGTATTTT. This gives the protein CASSLGYSTDTQYF.

The rearrangement joins TRBV28 to TRBJ2-5; D may be TRBD2 (6 bases). The CDR3 is 14 residues long. The V and J ends lost 3 bases and 6 bases respectively, with 14 bases between them. Germline V gene lookup returns CDR1 MDHEN and CDR2 SYDVKM. The DNA of the CDR3 is TGTGCCAGCAGTTTGTGGGGCGCGGGGAAGACCCAGTACTTC. This translates into CASSLWGAGKTQYF.

This CDR3 reads CASLGQTNSPLHF. CDR3 DNA: TGTGCCAGCCTCGGACAGACAAATTCACCCCTCCACTTT. The chain uses TRBV6-5 and TRBJ1-6, with D possibly being TRBD1 (6 bases). Germline CDR1 reads MNHEY; CDR2 reads SVGAGI. Trimming took 8 bases from V and 7 from J, leaving 12 bases between them. CDR3 size: 13 residues.

V and J are TRBV13 and TRBJ1-1; the match to TRBD1 covers 8 bases. CDR1 is PRHDT, CDR2 FYEKMQ, per germline (reference sequence). J was trimmed by 4 bases and V by 6 bases; bases with no gene match: 10. The CDR3 loop spans 15 amino acids. The chain's CDR3 is CASSSSDRAATEAFF. CDR3 nucleotides: TGTGCCAGCAGTTCCTCGGACAGGGCGGCCACTGAAGCTTTCTTT.

The J gene is TRBJ1-2, the V gene TRBV2; 8 nucleotides agree with TRBD1. Trimming at V came to 6 bases and at J to 4 bases, leaving 4 bases not matched to a gene. The germline V gene has CDR1 SNHLY and CDR2 FYNNEI. The CDR3 contains 13 residues. This chain's CDR3 is CASRKGQGYGYTF. The DNA of the CDR3 is TGTGCCAGCAGGAAAGGACAGGGCTATGGCTACACCTTC.

In this sample, this clone turned up once. The chain is built from TRBV29-1 and TRBJ1-2; D remains ambiguous. Germline CDR1 and CDR2: SQVTM and ANQGSEA. This CDR3 contains 14 residues. Trimming left V 7 bases short and J 6 bases short, with 21 bases between. Here the CDR3 reads CSGELVIGVDGYTF. CDR3 coding DNA: TGCAGCGGCGAGCTGGTGATTGGAGTCGATGGCTACACCTTC.